This TCR beta chain comes out of a study of T cells in Graves' hyperthyroidism and ophthalmopathy. Amplification of TCR beta CDR3 regions was performed using RNA transcripts as template. Primed by the HTBI set, a first-round RT-PCR was run on the TCR CDR3. One entry per CDR3 protein, called by TCRdb with MiXCR from the multiplex PCR reads. This sample carries fewer than 650,000 distinct CDR3 sequences, approximately 15% of them seen once, and the ten largest clones take around 7%. The CDR3 contains 17 residues. Germline lookup yields CDR1 SGHTS and CDR2 YDEGEE. With V trimmed by 0 bases and J by 8 bases, 11 bases remained unmatched. To note about this clonotype: A much larger clone differs by one base, so this may be a read error.

The TCR originated in a woman younger than 35 with Graves' ophthalmopathy. The chain uses TRBV5-8 and TRBJ2-3; 11 bases agree with TRBD1. The sequencing input was blood. The chain's CDR3 is CASSLGSGTGGIGTQYF. CDR3 sequence (DNA): TGTGCCAGCAGCTTGGGATCAGGGACAGGGGGGATAGGTACGCAGTATTTT.